This T cell receptor beta chain originates from a study of blood T cell repertoires in COVID-19. Trimming cost V 6 bases and J 4 bases, with 16 bases left between them. Germline V CDR1 and CDR2: MDHEN, SYDVKM. The CDR3 length is 15 residues. Sequenced by immunoSEQ multiplex PCR; TCRdb stores in-frame clones only, minus some. This sample has roughly 190,000 clones, with around 80% found just once. The chain uses TRBV28 and TRBJ1-5; TRBD1 might be the D (5 bases). The sequenced material came from peripheral blood. This sequence originates from a man aged 25 to 40 with active or convalescent COVID-19. CDR3 coding DNA: TGTGCCAGCAGGGGAAGGGGATCAGGGAATCAGCCCCAGCATTTT. This sequence encodes CASRGRGSGNQPQHF.